This TCR beta chain stems from a study of early T cells in non-severe SARS-CoV-2 infection. Via MiXCR, TCRdb re-called the 5' RACE reads, giving one row per CDR3 protein. The sample holds roughly 50,000 distinct CDR3 sequences, around 9.1% seen once. The CDR3 runs to 14 residues. V dropped 8 bases and J dropped 0 bases, with 11 bases sitting between them. CDR1 is MNHEY and CDR2 is SVGEGT in the germline V gene. At least ten counts were recorded for this clonotype. Sequencing was performed on whole blood. This receptor was taken from an adult who was a healthcare worker with PCR-confirmed SARS-CoV-2 infection or an uninfected control (not recorded which). The chain uses TRBV6-2 or TRBV6-3 and TRBJ1-3; D is ambiguous. The CDR3 sequence is CASYSPSSGNTIYF. For the CDR3, the DNA is TGTGCCAGCTATAGCCCGTCCTCTGGAAACACCATATATTTT.